This entry concerns a single TCR beta chain. The antigen remains undetermined. The data were taken from a study of beta chain features in type 1 diabetes. Looking at the study overall: Patients looked much like healthy donors when it came to age, gender and cell yields. The study, taken as a whole, reports: Shortening that was moderate but significant affected the TCRB CDR3s of Type 1 diabetes patients in all four CD4+ subsets.

The whole isolated RNA underwent reverse transcription, so sequencing captured expressed TCRB transcripts. There were about 3.57 million reads on average in the naive, central memory and regulatory T cell samples. Profiling relied on immunoSEQ multiplex PCR, and the TCRdb table lists in-frame clones only, not all of them. The repertoire consists of 310,000 or so clones, with roughly a tenth occurring once and the leading ten covering approximately 1%. The authors took one heparinised blood draw, averaging about 120 mL, from each donor. The authors sorted CD4+ naive, central memory, regulatory and stem cell-like memory cells via CD45RO/CCR7/CD25/CD127/CD95/CD27. The CDR3 covers 14 residues. Germline lookup yields CDR1 MNHNY and CDR2 SVGAGI (reference sequence). The V end lost 7 bases, the J end lost 4 bases, and 16 bases lay between the germline ends.

The genes are TRBV6-6 and TRBJ1-1; tentatively, D is TRBD1 (6 bases). This sequence originates from a man aged 30 to 45 with type 1 diabetes. The specimen was central memory CD4+ T cells from blood. Here the CDR3 reads CASTKGTKGTEAFF. CDR3 coding DNA: TGTGCCAGCACCAAAGGGACAAAGGGCACTGAAGCTTTCTTT.